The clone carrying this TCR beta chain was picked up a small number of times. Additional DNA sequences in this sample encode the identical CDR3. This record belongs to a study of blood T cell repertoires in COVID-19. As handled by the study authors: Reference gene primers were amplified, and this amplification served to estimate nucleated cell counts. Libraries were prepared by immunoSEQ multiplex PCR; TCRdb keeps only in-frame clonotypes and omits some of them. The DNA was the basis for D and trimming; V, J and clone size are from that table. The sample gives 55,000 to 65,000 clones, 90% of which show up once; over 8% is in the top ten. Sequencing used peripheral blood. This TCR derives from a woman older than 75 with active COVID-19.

In DNA form, the CDR3 reads TGCGCCAGCAGCTTGGACACAAACACTGAAGCTTTCTTT. It specifies CASSLDTNTEAFF. The chain employs TRBV5-1 and TRBJ1-1, with no clear D. CDR1 SGHRS and CDR2 YFSETQ come from the germline V gene. The CDR3 totals 13 residues. V lost 0 bases and J 2 bases, leaving 5 bases between the germline ends.